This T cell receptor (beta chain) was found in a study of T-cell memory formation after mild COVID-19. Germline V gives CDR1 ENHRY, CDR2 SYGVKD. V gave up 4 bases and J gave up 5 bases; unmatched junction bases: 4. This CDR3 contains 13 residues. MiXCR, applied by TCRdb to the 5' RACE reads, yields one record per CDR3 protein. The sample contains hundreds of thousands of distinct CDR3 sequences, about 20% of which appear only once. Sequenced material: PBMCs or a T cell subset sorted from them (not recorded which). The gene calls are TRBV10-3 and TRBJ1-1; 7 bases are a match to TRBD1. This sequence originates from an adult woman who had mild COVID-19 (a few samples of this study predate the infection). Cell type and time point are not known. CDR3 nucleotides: TGTGCCATCAGTGCGCAGGGGGGGACTGAAGCTTTCTTT. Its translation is CAISAQGGTEAFF.